The clone carrying this T cell receptor (beta chain) has only one observation. Trimming left V 2 bases short and J 2 bases short, with 7 bases between. CDR3 size: 13 residues. Germline CDR1 SGHRS, CDR2 YFSETQ. The sample belongs to a study of control samples from healthy donors and cancer patients. Only in-frame clones appear in the TCRdb table, and some are missing; sequencing was by immunoSEQ multiplex PCR. The table lists approximately 82,000 clones, over 85% of them singletons, with around 1.3% in the top ten. The receptor was derived from a woman aged 40-49 years with lung cancer. V usage is TRBV5-1 and J usage is TRBJ1-1; D is unclear. The sequenced sample consisted of PBMCs. The CDR3 sequence is CASSFMANTEAFF. CDR3 bases: TGCGCCAGCAGCTTCATGGCTAACACTGAAGCTTTCTTT.